The clone carrying this T cell receptor beta chain was counted between two and nine times. V gave up 0 bases and J gave up 10 bases; unmatched junction bases: 3. The length of the CDR3 is 14 residues. The germline V gene encodes CDR1 SGDLS and CDR2 YYNGEE. PCR was performed a second time for about 7 to 12 cycles using a sample-barcoded 5' primer and a J-beta primer mix. From the 5' RACE reads, TCRdb called clonotypes with MiXCR, one entry per CDR3 protein. The top ten clones hold over 15% of a sample with hundreds of thousands of distinct CDR3 sequences, approximately 29% of them seen once. This record belongs to a study of blood T cells in healthy people across ages.

This clonotype was sampled from a woman at least 80 years old in good health. The genes are TRBV9 and TRBJ1-6, with 8 bases fitting TRBD1. Specimen: blood. The CDR3 is CASSVGTGNSPLHF. As DNA, the CDR3 is TGTGCCAGCAGCGTAGGGACAGGGAACTCACCCCTCCACTTT.